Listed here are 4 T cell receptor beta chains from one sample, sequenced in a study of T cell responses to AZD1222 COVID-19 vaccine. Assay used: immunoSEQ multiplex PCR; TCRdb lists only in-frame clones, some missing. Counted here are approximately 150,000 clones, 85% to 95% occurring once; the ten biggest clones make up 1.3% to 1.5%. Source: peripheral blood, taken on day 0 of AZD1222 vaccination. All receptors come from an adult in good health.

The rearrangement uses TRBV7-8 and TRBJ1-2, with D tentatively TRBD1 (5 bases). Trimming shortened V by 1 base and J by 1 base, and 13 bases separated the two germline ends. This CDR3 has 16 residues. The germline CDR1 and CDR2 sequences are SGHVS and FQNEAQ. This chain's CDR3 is CASSLVRGQGNYGYTF. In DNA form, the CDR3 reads TGTGCCAGCAGCTTAGTCCGAGGGCAGGGTAACTATGGCTACACCTTC.

CDR3 nucleotides: TGCGCCAGCAGCCAAAGGGCAGTCCATAGCAATCAGCCCCAGCATTTT. It specifies CASSQRAVHSNQPQHF. The gene calls are TRBV4-1 and TRBJ1-5; D not certain. Trimming pared 2 bases from V and 0 bases from J, leaving 11 bases between. CDR1 and CDR2 (germline): MGHRA, YSYEKL. This CDR3 contains 16 residues.

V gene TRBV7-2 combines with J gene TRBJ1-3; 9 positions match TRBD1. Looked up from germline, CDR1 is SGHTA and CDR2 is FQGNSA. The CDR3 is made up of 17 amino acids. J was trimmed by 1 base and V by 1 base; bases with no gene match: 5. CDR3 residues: CASSLGGTGPSGNTIYF. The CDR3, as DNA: TGTGCCAGCAGCTTAGGGGGGACAGGGCCGTCTGGAAACACCATATATTTT.

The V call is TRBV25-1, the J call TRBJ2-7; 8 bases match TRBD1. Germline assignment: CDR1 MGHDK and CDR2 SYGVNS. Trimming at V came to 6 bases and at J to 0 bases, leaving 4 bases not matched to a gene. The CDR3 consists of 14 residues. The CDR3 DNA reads TGTGCCAGCAGGCGGACAGGGAGCTCCTACGAGCAGTACTTC. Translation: CASRRTGSSYEQYF.